Listed below are T cell receptor beta chains from one sample, sequenced in a study of T cell changes during pregnancy in multiple sclerosis. Sequenced by immunoSEQ multiplex PCR; TCRdb stores in-frame clones only, minus some. In the table there are 45,000 to 55,000 clones, 80% to 90% of which are singletons. This material consisted of peripheral blood, taken in the first trimester of pregnancy. The receptors come from a female donor with multiple sclerosis, enrolled in a pregnancy study. Each CDR3 is given with its conserved first and last residue. A D gene is named only where the DNA matches it firmly. The listing skips clone size in some rows; elsewhere it reads once, few, many or a size class.

TRBJ2-7	TRBV15	.	TRBD1	CATSRGGDRVSGEQYF	TGTGCCACCAGCAGAGGAGGGGACAGGGTAAGCGGCGAGCAGTACTTC
TRBJ1-2	TRBV7-6	few	.	CASSSRAREGYGYTF	TGTGCCAGCAGCTCGAGGGCCAGGGAGGGCTATGGCTACACCTTC
TRBJ2-7	TRBV5-1	.	TRBD1	CASSPSTGFVYEQYF	TGCGCCAGCAGCCCGTCGACAGGGTTCGTCTACGAGCAGTACTTC
TRBJ1-3	TRBV2	.	.	CASSAPWGDTIYF	TGTGCCAGCAGTGCCCCGTGGGGAGACACCATATATTTT
TRBJ2-3	TRBV28	.	.	CASSLFGGPNTQYF	TGTGCCAGCAGTTTATTCGGGGGGCCGAATACGCAGTATTTT
TRBJ2-7	TRBV5-1	once	TRBD1	CASSWETGTVWEQYF	TGCGCCAGCAGCTGGGAAACCGGGACAGTGTGGGAGCAGTACTTC
TRBJ1-4	TRBV27	.	.	CASTPTSGGVNEKLFF	TGTGCCAGCACCCCAACCAGCGGGGGGGTTAATGAAAAACTGTTTTTT
TRBJ2-7	TRBV5-1	.	TRBD1	CASSFGDSSYEQYF	TGCGCCAGCAGTTTTGGGGACAGCTCCTACGAGCAGTACTTC
TRBJ2-7	TRBV2	.	TRBD2	CASSPGGYGTVVF	TGTGCCAGCAGTCCGGGGGGGTATGGGACGGTCGTCTTC
TRBJ1-5	TRBV6-5	.	.	CASRTANQPQHF	TGTGCCAGTCGGACAGCAAATCAGCCCCAGCATTTT
TRBJ1-2	TRBV11-2	once	.	CASSLYGYGYTF	TGTGCCAGCAGCTTGTACGGGTATGGCTACACCTTC
TRBJ1-1	TRBV27	.	TRBD1	CASNRQGRFTEAFF	TGTGCCAGCAACCGACAGGGACGGTTTACTGAAGCTTTCTTT
TRBJ1-3	TRBV5-1	.	.	CASSWDMGSGNTIYF	TGCGCCAGCAGCTGGGACATGGGGTCTGGAAACACCATATATTTT
TRBJ1-5	TRBV5-6	few	.	CASSLGQGQPQHF	TGTGCCAGCAGCTTAGGGCAGGGGCAGCCCCAGCATTTT
TRBJ2-1	TRBV19	few	.	CASSRPLVAMYHEQFF	TGTGCCAGTAGCCGCCCTTTGGTTGCGATGTACCATGAGCAGTTCTTC